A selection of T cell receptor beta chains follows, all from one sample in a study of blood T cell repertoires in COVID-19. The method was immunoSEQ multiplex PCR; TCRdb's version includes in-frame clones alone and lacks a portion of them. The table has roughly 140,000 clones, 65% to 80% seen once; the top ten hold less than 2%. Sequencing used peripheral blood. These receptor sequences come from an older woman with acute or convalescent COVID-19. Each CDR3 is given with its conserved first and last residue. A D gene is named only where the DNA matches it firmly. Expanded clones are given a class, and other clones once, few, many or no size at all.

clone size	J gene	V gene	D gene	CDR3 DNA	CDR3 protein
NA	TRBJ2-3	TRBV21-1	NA	TGTGCCAGCAGCAAAGTTTGGAGGGTGCACCGTAGTCATACACCTAGCAGTAGAGATACGCAGTATTTT	CASSKVWRVHRSHTPSSRDTQYF
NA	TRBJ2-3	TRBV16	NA	TGTGCCAGCAGCCGACAGCTAACTAGCACAGATACGCAGTATTTT	CASSRQLTSTDTQYF
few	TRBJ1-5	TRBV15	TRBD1	TGTGCCACCAGCAGCTCCTACAGGGGGCGACGGGATCAGCCCCAGCATTTT	CATSSSYRGRRDQPQHF
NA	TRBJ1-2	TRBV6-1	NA	TGTGCCAGCAGTGACAACCCCCCACGGAGGAACTATGGCTACACCTTC	CASSDNPPRRNYGYTF
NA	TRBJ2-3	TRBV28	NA	TGTGCCAGCAGCGGAGCGAATTATGACACAGATACGCAGTATTTT	CASSGANYDTDTQYF
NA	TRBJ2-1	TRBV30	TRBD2	TGTGCCGGGGGGGAGGGGTCGGTTTACAATGAGCAGTTCTTC	CAGGEGSVYNEQFF
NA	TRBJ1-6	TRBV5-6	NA	TGTGCCAGTACTGGGAGGCTATATAATTCACCCCTCCACTTT	CASTGRLYNSPLHF
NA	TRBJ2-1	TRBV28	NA	TGTGCCAGCAGACTCAACAATGAGCAGTTCTTC	CASRLNNEQFF
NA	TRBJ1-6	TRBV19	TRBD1	TGTGCCAGTAGTATTTCCGGGACAGTTCCTTCACCCCTCCACTTT	CASSISGTVPSPLHF
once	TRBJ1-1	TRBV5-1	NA	TGCGCCAGCAGCCCTCTAGACCGCATGCCCACTGAAGCTTTCTTT	CASSPLDRMPTEAFF
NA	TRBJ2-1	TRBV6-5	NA	TGTGCCAGCAGTTACTCAGCGGGCTCCTACAATGAGCAGTTCTTC	CASSYSAGSYNEQFF